Shown below are 11 T cell receptor beta chains from a single sample sequenced in a study of T cells in localized non-small cell lung cancer. Assay used: immunoSEQ multiplex PCR; TCRdb lists only in-frame clones, some missing. The table has about 2,000 clones, around a quarter seen once. Sequenced material: normal lung tissue next to the tumor, taken before any cancer treatment. These receptors all stem from a male donor older than 55 with stage I lung adenocarcinoma.

This clone came up a few times. CDR3 protein: CASSLDRLNTEAFF. CDR3 nucleotides: TGTGCCAGCAGCTTAGACAGGTTGAACACTGAAGCTTTCTTT. The V gene is TRBV11-3, the J gene TRBJ1-1; D is unclear. Trimming took off 0 bases at V and 0 bases at J, with 5 bases between the two ends. Germline CDR1 and CDR2: SGHNT and YENEEA. The CDR3 consists of 14 residues.

The gene calls are TRBV19 and TRBJ1-2, with D possibly matching TRBD1 (5 bases). The CDR3 totals 14 residues. Trimming cost V 6 bases and J 4 bases, with 15 bases left between them. From germline, CDR1 is LNHDA and CDR2 SQIVND (reference sequence). The CDR3 here is CASRPTQAGYGYTF. Here the CDR3 DNA reads TGTGCCAGTAGACCGACACAGGCAGGCTATGGCTACACCTTC.

The rearrangement uses TRBV11-3 and TRBJ2-1, with 9 bases matching TRBD1. The CDR3 has 14 amino acids. Germline V gene sequence: CDR1 SGHNT, CDR2 YENEEA. The ends lost 2 bases at V and 16 bases at J; junction bases unmatched: 12. Here the CDR3 DNA reads TGTGCCAGCAGCTTAACGTTTGGGACAGGGAAAGTCTTCTTC. This translates into CASSLTFGTGKVFF.

The CDR3 reads CAWSVSRQGARYGYTF. The CDR3 DNA is TGTGCCTGGAGTGTCTCCCGGCAGGGGGCTCGGTATGGCTACACCTTC. J is TRBJ1-2 and V is TRBV30; 8 nucleotides agree with TRBD1. The ends lost 0 bases at V and 5 bases at J; junction bases unmatched: 11. Germline CDR1 and CDR2: GTSNPN and SVGIG (reference sequence). This CDR3 spans 16 amino acids.

The rearrangement joins TRBV30 to TRBJ1-6; D unclear. CDR1 and CDR2 from the germline V gene are GTSNPN and SVGIG (reference sequence). This CDR3 has 12 amino acids. Trimming pared 2 bases from V and 9 bases from J, leaving 8 bases between. The CDR3 here is CAWSRSLSPLHF. The CDR3 DNA is TGTGCCTGGAGTCGCTCACTTTCACCCCTCCACTTT.

This clone was counted only a few times. The V and J genes are TRBV4-1 and TRBJ2-1; TRBD1 aligns across 9 bases. V trimming: 0 bases; J trimming: 7 bases; junction bases outside the gene matches: 13. Per the germline V gene, CDR1 is MGHRA and CDR2 is YSYEKL. This CDR3 contains 18 residues. CDR3 region: CASSQEMGQGRPSNEQFF. The CDR3 DNA sequence: TGCGCCAGCAGCCAAGAAATGGGACAGGGTAGACCTAGTAATGAGCAGTTCTTC.

The chain's CDR3 is CASSTRDRGNTEAFF. DNA for the CDR3: TGTGCCAGCAGCACCCGGGACAGGGGGAACACTGAAGCTTTCTTT. This chain joins TRBV11-3 and TRBJ1-1; 10 positions agree with TRBD1. This CDR3 has 15 amino acids. Trimming took 5 bases from V and 1 from J; bases not matched to a gene: 4. The germline V gene encodes CDR1 SGHNT and CDR2 YENEEA.

The rearrangement links TRBV6-8 to TRBJ2-3, with TRBD1 matching over 11 bases. Germline-derived CDR1 and CDR2 are MNHGY and SAAAGT. V lost 2 bases, J lost 4 bases, and 5 bases stayed unmatched. This CDR3 has 16 residues. The CDR3 coding sequence is TGTGCCAGCAGTTACCTTCCGGGACAGGGGGCAGATACGCAGTATTTT. Translating gives CASSYLPGQGADTQYF.

This clone has just a few counts. This chain uses TRBV4-1 with TRBJ1-1; unclear D gene. V lost 4 bases, J lost 11 bases, and 23 bases lay in between. CDR1 and CDR2 from the germline V gene are MGHRA and YSYEKL. CDR3 length: 15 amino acids. As DNA, the CDR3 is TGCGCCAGCAGCCCCCTGGCCAGGCTCCAGATTGGGGCTTTCTTT. Translating gives CASSPLARLQIGAFF.

This clone was picked up a small number of times. The chain couples TRBV6-8 to TRBJ1-1, with D perhaps TRBD1 (5 bases). This CDR3 is built from 14 residues. V dropped 4 bases and J dropped 5 bases, with 14 bases sitting between them. Germline CDR1 MNHGY, CDR2 SAAAGT. This CDR3 is CASSSPPWGTEAFF. The CDR3 DNA reads TGTGCCAGCAGTTCTCCACCGTGGGGGACTGAAGCTTTCTTT.

By sample fraction, this clone is medium-sized. The rearrangement uses TRBV9 and TRBJ2-7; 9 bases align to TRBD1. The V gene end was trimmed by 3 bases and the J gene end by 6 bases; junction bases not matched to a gene: 4. Germline V gene data show CDR1 as SGDLS and CDR2 as YYNGEE. The CDR3 loop spans 13 amino acids. CDR3 nucleotides: TGTGCCAGCAGCGCTGGACAGGGGACCGAGCAGTACTTC. It translates to CASSAGQGTEQYF.